A single sample is the source of the 28 T cell receptor beta chains below, sequenced in a study of T cell responses to AZD1222 COVID-19 vaccine. Profiled with immunoSEQ multiplex PCR; TCRdb holds only in-frame clones, not every one. The profile shows about 110,000 clones, just under 95% of them singletons. The input for sequencing was peripheral blood, taken on day 0 of AZD1222 vaccination. The receptors originated from an adult in good health.

The chain recombines TRBV6-4 with TRBJ1-2; TRBD1 matches 8 bases. The trim removed 6 bases at V and 8 bases at J, leaving 17 bases unmatched. Germline-derived CDR1 and CDR2 are MRHNA and SNTAGT. CDR3 length: 16 amino acids. The CDR3 loop reads CASRAGTGAAKQGYTF. The DNA of the CDR3 is TGTGCCAGCAGGGCCGGGACAGGAGCGGCCAAGCAGGGCTACACCTTC.

The V gene is TRBV24-1, the J gene TRBJ2-1; D could derive from TRBD1 or TRBD2 (5 bases each). Trimming left V 1 base short and J 8 bases short, with 14 bases between. Per germline, CDR1 KGHDR and CDR2 SFDVKD. The CDR3 loop spans 15 amino acids. In DNA form, the CDR3 reads TGTGCCACCAGTGATTTCCAGGGACCCGGCGATGAGCAGTTCTTC. Amino acids: CATSDFQGPGDEQFF.

This chain uses TRBV21-1 with TRBJ2-7. TRBV21-1 is reported as a pseudogene. The CDR3 loop spans 14 amino acids. CDR3 nucleotide sequence: TGTGCCAGCAGCAAAGTAAGTGGAACCTACGAGCAGTACTTC. Its translation: CASSKVSGTYEQYF.

The J gene is TRBJ2-7, the V gene TRBV7-9; D is undetermined. The CDR3 is 15 amino acids. Germline-derived CDR1 and CDR2 are SEHNR and FQNEAQ (reference sequence). Between the trimmed V and J ends, which lost 1 base and 6 bases, there was a span of 16 bases. CDR3 sequence (DNA): TGTGCCAGCAGCTTAGGTTTTCAGGACCGAAGCGAGCAGTACTTC. It specifies CASSLGFQDRSEQYF.

The chain couples TRBV29-1 to TRBJ2-1; D unresolved. This CDR3 is 11 amino acids long. Germline lookup yields CDR1 SQVTM and CDR2 ANQGSEA. Trimming pared 4 bases from V and 4 bases from J, leaving 5 bases between. The CDR3 bases are TGCAGCGTTGGAGGTTACAATGAGCAGTTCTTC. As protein: CSVGGYNEQFF.

The chain joins TRBV4-3 to TRBJ1-6; the match to TRBD1 covers 7 bases. In germline, CDR1 is LGHNA, CDR2 YSLEER. CDR3 length: 15 residues. V lost 1 base to trimming and J lost 5 bases; unmatched junction nucleotides: 2. CDR3 nucleotide sequence: TGCGCCAGCAGCCAAGGGGACAGCCATAATTCACCCCTCCACTTT. Encoded protein: CASSQGDSHNSPLHF.

This clone was seen once. The sample carries other DNA sequences with the same CDR3. This sequence joins TRBV18 and TRBJ2-7; no firm D call. The length of the CDR3 is 13 residues. The germline V gene encodes CDR1 KGHSH and CDR2 LQKENI. V was cut by 3 bases and J by 2 bases, with 8 bases left in between. CDR3 residues: CASSPRQTYEQYF. As DNA, the CDR3 is TGTGCCAGCTCACCGCGGCAGACCTACGAGCAGTACTTC.

This clone has a single count. The V and J genes are TRBV9 and TRBJ2-7; D assignment may be TRBD1 or TRBD2 (5 bases each). Germline CDR1 SGDLS, CDR2 YYNGEE. The CDR3 has 13 amino acids. V was pared by 4 bases and J by 3 bases, with 11 bases between. CDR3 in DNA: TGTGCCAGCAGCACTGGGACGGGCTACGAGCAGTACTTC. Its protein product is CASSTGTGYEQYF.

The chain is built from TRBV7-9 and TRBJ1-6; TRBD1 agrees at 7 bases. Germline V gene data show CDR1 as SEHNR and CDR2 as FQNEAQ (reference sequence). The CDR3 runs to 17 residues. V lost 5 bases and J lost 5; bases outside the gene matches: 12. The CDR3 bases are TGTGCCAGCAGCCCCAAACAGGGGACCCAGAATAATTCACCCCTCCACTTT. Translated, it gives CASSPKQGTQNNSPLHF.

The chain has TRBV11-3 and TRBJ1-1; D is unclear. Germline V gene data show CDR1 as SGHNT and CDR2 as YENEEA. V was cut by 8 bases and J by 0 bases, with 10 bases left in between. The CDR3 sequence is 13 residues long. The CDR3: CASCLTMNTEAFF. CDR3 coding DNA: TGTGCCAGCTGCCTTACAATGAACACTGAAGCTTTCTTT.

The count of this clone is one. The V gene is TRBV29-1, the J gene TRBJ1-1; D not certain. The CDR3 is 12 amino acids. Per germline, CDR1 SQVTM and CDR2 ANQGSEA. Trimming removed 5 bases from V and 0 bases from J, with 7 bases in between. In DNA form, the CDR3 reads TGCAGCGTTTCATCAGTGAACACTGAAGCTTTCTTT. Residues: CSVSSVNTEAFF.

J is TRBJ1-3 and V is TRBV9; D uncertain. Trimming took off 3 bases at V and 6 bases at J, with 10 bases between the two ends. There are 13 residues in the CDR3. The germline V gene has CDR1 SGDLS and CDR2 YYNGEE. As DNA, the CDR3 is TGTGCCAGCAGCGGTGTAAACCTAAACACCATATATTTT. Its protein is CASSGVNLNTIYF. Together with reference TRBV9 and TRBJ1-3, the CDR3 gives the full variable domain: DSGVTQTPKHLITATGQRVTLRCSPRSGDLSVYWYQQSLDQGLQFLIQYYNGEERAKGNILERFSAQQFPDLHSELNLSSLELGDSALYFCASSGVNLNTIYFGEGSWLTVV.

The chain has TRBV4-1 and TRBJ1-2, with D possibly TRBD1 on 5 matching bases. The CDR3 loop spans 14 amino acids. Germline assignment: CDR1 MGHRA and CDR2 YSYEKL. V was clipped by 4 bases and J by 5 bases, with 14 bases between them. The CDR3 spells CASSPPAGRYGYTF. The CDR3 nucleotides are TGCGCCAGCAGCCCGCCGGCAGGGAGGTATGGCTACACCTTC.

The CDR3 sequence: CASSQEGQFNQPQHF. The CDR3 DNA is TGTGCCAGCAGCCAAGAGGGACAGTTCAATCAGCCCCAGCATTTT. The rearrangement uses TRBV4-2 and TRBJ1-5; 7 nucleotides align to TRBD1. Germline V gene data show CDR1 as LGHNA and CDR2 as YNFKEQ. This CDR3 has 15 amino acids. V was pared by 0 bases and J by 3 bases, with 2 bases of the junction left unmatched.

V is TRBV5-1 and J is TRBJ1-1; D call uncertain. The germline V and J ends were trimmed by 0 bases and 0 bases, with 9 bases remaining between them. The germline V gene encodes CDR1 SGHRS and CDR2 YFSETQ. The CDR3 contains 15 residues. CDR3 amino acids: CASSLVTYMNTEAFF. The CDR3 region has the DNA TGCGCCAGCAGCTTGGTTACTTATATGAACACTGAAGCTTTCTTT.

The chain is built from TRBV19 and TRBJ1-5; D perhaps matches TRBD1 (6 bases). Deletions cut 4 bases from V and 6 bases from J, with 16 bases between. This CDR3 spans 15 amino acids. Germline CDR1 LNHDA, CDR2 SQIVND (reference sequence). DNA of the CDR3: TGTGCCAGTAGTACCTGGGGGGGGCCTCCTCAGCCCCAGCATTTT. The encoded protein is CASSTWGGPPQPQHF.

This clone was seen once. The chain has TRBV21-1 and TRBJ1-1; TRBD1, as called in the table, went unchecked against the DNA. TRBV21-1 is termed a pseudogene. The CDR3 loop spans 11 amino acids. The CDR3 loop is CARKQDPEAFF. The CDR3 DNA reads TGTGCCAGGAAGCAGGATCCTGAAGCTTTCTTT.

The V gene is TRBV6-5, the J gene TRBJ1-1; D is possibly TRBD1 (5 bases). The germline CDR1 and CDR2 sequences are MNHEY and SVGAGI. The CDR3 runs to 15 residues. V lost 8 bases to trimming and J lost 4 bases, with 20 bases between them. The CDR3 DNA sequence: TGTGCCAGCCGTAAAAATCCAGACAGAAGCACTGAAGCTTTCTTT. It is translated as CASRKNPDRSTEAFF.

The gene calls are TRBV6-5 and TRBJ2-5, with TRBD2 identical over 12 bases. Losses at the gene ends were 5 bases for V and 1 base for J; bases not matched to a gene: 2. CDR1 MNHEY and CDR2 SVGAGI come from the germline V gene. The CDR3 runs to 15 residues. The CDR3 spells CASSRTSGTQETQYF. For the CDR3, the DNA is TGTGCCAGCAGTAGGACTAGCGGGACCCAAGAGACCCAGTACTTC.

V gene TRBV5-1 combines with J gene TRBJ1-2, with 8 bases that match TRBD1. Germline assignment: CDR1 SGHRS and CDR2 YFSETQ. Germline trimming cut 7 bases from V and 8 bases from J; bases unmatched to any gene: 4. The CDR3 consists of 11 residues. CDR3: CASGQGHGYTF. The CDR3 DNA sequence: TGCGCCAGCGGACAGGGTCACGGCTACACCTTC. The whole variable domain, filled in from reference TRBV5-1 and TRBJ1-2, reads KAGVTQTPRYLIKTRGQQVTLSCSPISGHRSVSWYQQTPGQGLQFLFEYFSETQRNKGNFPGRFSGRQFSNSRSEMNVSTLELGDSALYLCASGQGHGYTFGSGTRLTVV.

This clone appeared a few times. The rearrangement joins TRBV5-4 to TRBJ2-7; a weak D match, TRBD2 (6 bases). V dropped 5 bases and J dropped 0 bases, with 12 bases sitting between them. Germline V gives CDR1 SGHNT, CDR2 YYREEE (reference sequence). The CDR3 length is 14 residues. CDR3 in DNA: TGTGCCAGCAGGCGGGACTCCAACTCCTACGAGCAGTACTTC. This encodes CASRRDSNSYEQYF.

The chain carries TRBV27 and TRBJ2-7; D gene ambiguous. Germline V gene data show CDR1 as MNHEY and CDR2 as SMNVEV (reference sequence). The CDR3 is 12 amino acids. Trimming took off 3 bases at V and 5 bases at J, with 8 bases between the two ends. CDR3 in amino acids: CASSFPGDEQYF. For the CDR3, the DNA is TGTGCCAGCAGTTTCCCGGGCGACGAGCAGTACTTC.

The V gene is TRBV21-1, the J gene TRBJ1-3; no DNA check was done on the table's D call, TRBD1. TRBV21-1 is marked as a pseudogene. This CDR3 spans 17 amino acids. The CDR3 nucleotides read TGTGCCAGCAGCAAAGTTTATTCAGGCCTCTCTGGAAACACCATATATTTT. The encoded protein is CASSKVYSGLSGNTIYF.

J is TRBJ2-1 and V is TRBV4-1, with 10 bases matching TRBD2. V was pared by 0 bases and J by 5 bases, with 7 bases of the junction left unmatched. Germline V gene sequence: CDR1 MGHRA, CDR2 YSYEKL. There are 17 residues in the CDR3. CDR3 region: CASSQDPAGGTDNEQFF. Here the CDR3 DNA reads TGCGCCAGCAGCCAAGACCCAGCGGGAGGGACTGACAATGAGCAGTTCTTC.

The V and J genes are TRBV7-2 and TRBJ1-2; maybe TRBD1 (5 bases). V was clipped by 3 bases and J by 2 bases, with 7 bases between them. CDR3 length: 13 residues. Germline CDR1 reads SGHTA; CDR2 reads FQGNSA. The CDR3 DNA is TGTGCCAGCAGCTTGGGACCAAACTATGGCTACACCTTC. It is translated as CASSLGPNYGYTF.

The chain employs TRBV7-9 and TRBJ1-6; D ambiguous. The CDR3 consists of 14 residues. The V gene's germline CDR1 is SEHNR and CDR2 FQNEAQ (reference sequence). The V end was cut by 1 base, the J end by 7 bases, with 8 bases between. In DNA form, the CDR3 reads TGTGCCAGCAGCTTAGACAGTTCCAATTCACCCCTCCACTTT. Its protein is CASSLDSSNSPLHF.

V gene TRBV9 combines with J gene TRBJ1-3; D remains ambiguous. This CDR3 contains 14 residues. Germline V lookup: CDR1 SGDLS, CDR2 YYNGEE. V was pared by 2 bases and J by 0 bases, with 6 bases between. The CDR3 spells CASSVSSSGNTIYF. The CDR3 DNA sequence: TGTGCCAGCAGCGTTTCCAGCTCTGGAAACACCATATATTTT.

V and J are TRBV27 and TRBJ2-7; D is uncertain. This CDR3 comprises 13 residues. Deletions cut 8 bases from V and 2 bases from J, with 13 bases between. CDR1 and CDR2 (germline): MNHEY, SMNVEV (reference sequence). The CDR3 reads CASGQPRPYEQYF. In DNA form, the CDR3 reads TGTGCCAGCGGCCAACCTAGGCCCTACGAGCAGTACTTC.